Sequencing of this T cell receptor beta chain was carried out in a study of shared clonotypes between healthy human individuals. The germline V gene has CDR1 SGDLS and CDR2 YYNGEE. The CDR3 runs to 14 residues. Losses at the gene ends were 3 bases for V and 4 bases for J; bases not matched to a gene: 5. Clones were read by immunoSEQ multiplex PCR, and TCRdb kept only the in-frame ones, dropping some. The repertoire includes roughly 2 million clones, approximately 96% of them detected once, and 0.13% sits in the top ten. Donors comprised only Caucasian adults living in Nashville, Tennessee. A CD45RA-negative memory subset and a CD45RA+ naive subset were separated from the CD4+ cells. Regarding this clone: The sample holds other DNA sequences that translate to the same CDR3.

The chain has TRBV9 and TRBJ2-7; 9 bases agree with TRBD2. Sequenced: naive CD4+ T cells sorted from blood. As for subset: CD45RA+ positively selected. The sequence was collected from a man in his late teens or twenties in good health. The CDR3 DNA reads as TGTGCCAGCAGCGCGACTAGCGGCACATACGAGCAGTACTTC. Translating gives CASSATSGTYEQYF.